This T cell receptor (beta chain) was captured in a study of T-cell reconstitution after alpha-beta-depleted transplantation in children. Notes on the study in general: Reportedly, roughly two months post-transplant, alpha-beta T cells arose from several hundred expanded graft clones. Among T cells one year after transplant, newly produced cells accounted for most counts and diversity. Some patients owed their high day-60 TCRbeta diversity to surviving recipient T cells and thymic progenitors.

Preparation of the TCRbeta library was carried out with unique molecular identifiers. MiXCR, run by TCRdb on the PCR reads, gives a single entry per CDR3 protein. The data contain 200,000 to 300,000 distinct CDR3 sequences, roughly 25% of them singletons. Details on this clonotype: Antigen: not known.

CDR1 is DFQATT, CDR2 SNEGSKA, per germline (reference sequence). The CDR3 is 13 residues long. V gave up 1 base and J gave up 11 bases; unmatched junction bases: 4. The material was PBMCs, obtained before TCRalphabeta/CD19-depleted stem cell transplant. The chain links TRBV20-1 to TRBJ2-7; 14 nucleotides match TRBD2. This clonotype was sampled from a girl aged 2-9 years with Fanconi anemia, due to receive a stem cell transplant. CDR3 bases: TGCAGTGCTAGAGTTCCGGGACTAGCGGGGGAGTACTTC. This gives the protein CSARVPGLAGEYF.